This T cell receptor (beta chain) was recorded in a study of response to subunit inactivated influenza vaccine listed by TCRdb under 2018. In terms of the full investigation: To follow how T cells responded to a trivalent subunit inactivated influenza vaccine, the researchers relied on deep quantitative profiling of the T cell receptor repertoire. What the work shows at the level of the full study, not this receptor alone: The authors suggested that each seasonal influenza vaccination may recruit only a limited number of new T cells.

Libraries were prepared through RT-PCR. The instrument given in TCRdb is Illumina HiSeq 2500. The raw public data were reprocessed by TCRdb itself: fastp quality trimming at Q25, MiXCR clonotype calling, in-frame beta chains only. Identical CDR3 proteins give one entry, which carries the most common genes and DNA. For this sample there are 150,000 to 200,000 distinct CDR3 sequences; approximately 12% appear just once. About 29% of the sample is in the top ten clones. This clonotype appeared a few times. Its antigen specificity is not known. No much larger clonotype is one base removed from it; base qualities were not supplied. Trimming leaves V shorter by 4 bases and J shorter by 0 bases, with the junction holding 17 bases beyond the gene matches. CDR1 and CDR2 are read off the germline V gene as LGHNA and YNFKEQ. The CDR3, from cysteine to phenylalanine, totals 22 residues. The DNA shown is the 66-base CDR3, in frame from base 1.

These data are also associated with another study on T cells expressing NK-cell markers. Looking at the second paper: 5'RACE template switching, by which a universal primer site and unique molecular identifiers were added, was used to make TCR beta cDNA libraries. In sorted CD3+CD56+NKG2C+, CD3+CD56+NKG2C- and CD3+CD56-NKG2C+ T-cell subsets from several donors, TCR beta-chain repertoires were profiled. Among the eight sequenced donors, only one was HCMV-seronegative, while the other seven were HCMV-seropositive. In several experiments an anti-gammadeltaTCR antibody was added to restrict sorting to alphabetaTCR-expressing T cells. In more than five donors, the dominant CD3+CD56+NKG2C+ clonotypes were found to rank among the top 10 CD8+ clonotypes and to make up about 1.0-7.5% of CD8+ T cells. Those dominant clonotypes were again the most abundant among CD3+CD56-NKG2C+ cells in a handful of donors, at roughly 25-60.1%. Whether the expanded NKG2C-expressing T cell clones were specific for HCMV antigens was left unclear. Randomly selected healthy volunteers, three men and five women, were used as the eight sequenced donors. To determine HCMV serostatus, a commercial ELISA kit was used to detect HCMV-specific IgG in serum. Ficoll density gradient centrifugation was used to isolate peripheral blood mononuclear cells from blood. Using Miltenyi isolation kits, CD4+ and CD8+ T cells were isolated from PBMC through magnetic immunoseparation. Synthesis of cDNA was primed from the TCR beta constant segment and was followed by two consecutive PCR amplification steps. Libraries were sequenced as 2 x 150 bp reads on Illumina HiSeq 2000/2500, MiSeq or NextSeq. MIGEC handled demultiplexing of the reads and grouping by UMI, while MiTCR was used to assemble and quantify clonotypes. To exclude erroneous sequences, only TCR cDNA sequences supported by at least two reads were retained. The tcR package was used for downstream repertoire analysis, with clonotypes matched between fractions based on CDR3 nucleotide sequence plus V segment. VDJmatch was used to annotate antigen specificity against VDJdb, with one amino acid substitution in CDR3 allowed.

The receptor was isolated from a man over 45 who received an inactivated influenza vaccine. Donor details come from another sample of the same person, matched by shared clones. Recombination connected TRBV4-2 to TRBJ2-3; TRBD2 fits 15 bases in the junction. This material consisted of CD8+ T cells sorted from PBMCs, taken about 13 days after vaccination. CDR3 protein: CASSLPPGTSGRPPTSTDTQYF. In nucleotides, the sequence is TGTGCCAGCAGCCTCCCCCCCGGGACTAGCGGGAGGCCACCAACTAGCACAGATACGCAGTATTTT.